These 18 T cell receptor beta chains were sequenced from one sample in a study of T cells in Graves' hyperthyroidism and ophthalmopathy. TCR beta CDR3 region amplification was performed from RNA transcripts. A set of HTBI primers served as the primers for a first-round RT-PCR of the TCR CDR3. TCRdb processed the multiplex PCR reads anew with MiXCR; each CDR3 protein has one entry. This sample has roughly 700,000 distinct CDR3 sequences; around 15% occur once, and the top ten carry 10%. Material for sequencing was blood. These receptors all stem from a woman under 30 with Graves' hyperthyroidism.

This clonotype has more than one count but fewer than ten. The chain employs TRBV29-1 and TRBJ1-2, with D maybe TRBD1 (6 bases). V was cut by 5 bases and J by 4 bases, with 23 bases left in between. Germline CDR1 and CDR2: SQVTM and ANQGSEA. The CDR3 length is 16 residues. CDR3 residues: CSVSGGGTGPTYGYTF. DNA for the CDR3: TGCAGCGTTTCGGGAGGGGGAACAGGCCCTACCTATGGCTACACCTTC.

This clonotype was seen ten or more times. V and J are TRBV6-2 or TRBV6-3 and TRBJ1-1; D is perhaps TRBD1 (6 bases). Germline V lookup: CDR1 MNHEY, CDR2 SVGEGT. The CDR3 extends over 18 amino acids. Trimming removed 6 bases from V and 0 bases from J, with 23 bases in between. CDR3 DNA sequence: TGTGCCAGCAGGTTACGACAGGCAAGGGTATCCATGAACACTGAAGCTTTCTTT. This codes for CASRLRQARVSMNTEAFF.

This rearrangement joins TRBV5-6 to TRBJ2-7; D uncertain. The germline V and J ends were trimmed by 5 bases and 1 base, with 13 bases remaining between them. Germline V gene data show CDR1 as SGHDT and CDR2 as YYEEEE. The CDR3 spans 14 residues. The CDR3 DNA is TGTGCCAGCAGAGGCTGGGAAGGTTCCTACGAGCAGTACTTC. Its translation: CASRGWEGSYEQYF.

As for this clonotype: This may come from a read error, since a much larger clone is one base off. The chain couples TRBV2 to TRBJ2-5; D perhaps matches TRBD2 (5 bases). Germline V lookup: CDR1 SNHLY, CDR2 FYNNEI. This CDR3 has 14 residues. The CDR3 nucleotides are TGTACCAGCAGTGAAGCGGAGAGTCAAGAGACCCAGTACTTC. Translation: CTSSEAESQETQYF.

The table lists this clonotype with many counts. This chain joins TRBV27 and TRBJ2-7; tentative D call: TRBD1 (7 bases). CDR3 length equals 14 residues. Germline CDR1 reads MNHEY; CDR2 reads SMNVEV (reference sequence). Trimming took 5 bases from V and 2 from J, leaving 13 bases between them. DNA of the CDR3: TGTGCCAGCAGTGGAGGGGGCAGGCCCTACGAGCAGTACTTC. Translated: CASSGGGRPYEQYF.

The V gene is TRBV28, the J gene TRBJ1-6, with D possibly TRBD1 on 6 matching bases. This CDR3 is built from 13 residues. Germline CDR1 MDHEN, CDR2 SYDVKM. V lost 6 bases and J 9 bases, leaving 12 bases between the germline ends. CDR3 in amino acids: CASRGGGGSPLHF. CDR3 DNA sequence: TGTGCCAGCAGGGGCGGAGGGGGTTCACCCCTCCACTTT.

There are many counts of this clonotype. The rearrangement uses TRBV6-5 and TRBJ2-7; TRBD2 agrees at 8 bases. There are 14 residues in the CDR3. The trim removed 2 bases at V and 7 bases at J, leaving 7 bases unmatched. Looked up from germline, CDR1 is MNHEY and CDR2 is SVGAGI. The CDR3 loop is CASSYTGGPSEQYF. For the CDR3, the DNA is TGTGCCAGCAGTTACACGGGAGGGCCAAGTGAGCAGTACTTC.

This clonotype was counted at least ten times. The DNA for the CDR3 is TGTGCCAGCGGTCGGTTCGACTACGAGCAGTACTTC. It specifies CASGRFDYEQYF. This sequence joins TRBV2 and TRBJ2-7, with unresolved D. This CDR3 comprises 12 residues. Trimming removed 8 bases at V and 3 bases at J, with 11 bases between. The germline CDR1 and CDR2 sequences are SNHLY and FYNNEI.

This clonotype appeared a few times. This sequence joins TRBV20-1 and TRBJ2-7, with no clear D. Per germline, CDR1 DFQATT and CDR2 SNEGSKA (reference sequence). V lost 1 base to trimming and J lost 0 bases, with 10 bases between them. The CDR3 spans 14 residues. This chain's CDR3 is CSARGGKISYEQYF. The DNA of the CDR3 is TGCAGTGCTAGAGGCGGAAAAATCTCCTACGAGCAGTACTTC.

In this sample, this clonotype turned up a few times. This chain uses TRBV7-9 with TRBJ1-2; the D is unclear. Trimming removed 0 bases from V and 5 bases from J, with 7 bases in between. This CDR3 spans 13 amino acids. Germline CDR1 and CDR2: SEHNR and FQNEAQ (reference sequence). The CDR3 protein is CASSLANFYGYTF. The CDR3 nucleotides are TGTGCCAGCAGCTTAGCCAACTTTTATGGCTACACCTTC.

V usage is TRBV10-1 and J usage is TRBJ2-3, with 10 bases that match TRBD2. CDR3 length: 16 residues. CDR1 and CDR2 from the germline V gene are WNHNN and SYGVQD (reference sequence). The V gene end was trimmed by 6 bases and the J gene end by 4 bases; junction bases not matched to a gene: 10. The CDR3 reads CASSLLAGEPADTQYF. The CDR3 DNA is TGCGCCAGCAGCCTTCTAGCGGGGGAGCCGGCAGATACGCAGTATTTT.

The chain has TRBV5-1 and TRBJ2-6; possibly TRBD2 for D (5 bases). The germline V gene encodes CDR1 SGHRS and CDR2 YFSETQ. The V gene lost 0 bases and the J gene lost 0 bases, with 13 bases spanning the gap. The CDR3 length is 18 residues. In DNA form, the CDR3 reads TGCGCCAGCAGCTTGGGTGTTAGCGCGAACTCTGGGGCCAACGTCCTGACTTTC. Amino acids: CASSLGVSANSGANVLTF.

Concerning this clonotype: A much more abundant neighbour one base away suggests this may be a read error. The chain combines TRBV6-2 or TRBV6-3 with TRBJ2-1, with D possibly being TRBD2 (5 bases). Trimming left V 4 bases short and J 6 bases short, with 13 bases between. The germline V gene has CDR1 MNHEY and CDR2 SVGEGT. The CDR3 runs 14 residues. In DNA form, the CDR3 reads TGTGCCAGCAGTTCGCAGCCAGCGGCCAATGAGCAGTTCTTC. Translation gives CASSSQPAANEQFF.

This clonotype appeared many times. This chain uses TRBV7-9 with TRBJ2-7; 7 positions agree with TRBD2. The CDR3 sequence is 15 residues long. CDR1 and CDR2 (germline): SEHNR, FQNEAQ (reference sequence). The V and J ends lost 5 bases and 2 bases, in that order; junction bases with no gene match: 9. The CDR3 loop is CASSGSVGTTYEQYF. CDR3 bases: TGTGCCAGCAGCGGTTCGGTTGGGACTACCTACGAGCAGTACTTC.

The chain links TRBV20-1 to TRBJ2-7; no firm D call. The V and J ends lost 6 bases and 7 bases respectively, with 19 bases between them. Germline V lookup: CDR1 DFQATT, CDR2 SNEGSKA (reference sequence). CDR3 length equals 13 residues. CDR3 in amino acids: CSAPSRNTREQYF. The DNA of the CDR3 is TGCAGTGCCCCCTCTAGAAATACGAGGGAGCAGTACTTC.

This clonotype was recorded many times. CDR3 in amino acids: CASSTGPTYEQYF. CDR3 DNA sequence: TGTGCCAGCAGCACGGGACCCACTTACGAGCAGTACTTC. The V call is TRBV7-8, the J call TRBJ2-7, with D tentatively TRBD1 or TRBD2 (5 bases each). The CDR3 loop spans 13 amino acids. V shed 5 bases and J shed 4 bases, with 12 bases lying between them. Germline loops: CDR1 SGHVS, CDR2 FQNEAQ.

This clonotype came up a few times. The chain couples TRBV9 to TRBJ2-3; possibly TRBD1 for D (6 bases). V shed 3 bases and J shed 0 bases, with 17 bases lying between them. The length of the CDR3 is 17 residues. Germline loops: CDR1 SGDLS, CDR2 YYNGEE. The CDR3 DNA is TGTGCCAGCAGCGAGCACCGGACAGAGACTAGCACAGATACGCAGTATTTT. Translating gives CASSEHRTETSTDTQYF.

In this sample, this clonotype turned up many times. This chain links TRBV4-2 with TRBJ1-1, with 7 bases lining up with TRBD1. The V gene end was trimmed by 3 bases and the J gene end by 7 bases; junction bases not matched to a gene: 2. This CDR3 has 12 residues. From germline, CDR1 is LGHNA and CDR2 YNFKEQ. CDR3 bases: TGTGCCAGCAGCCAGACAGGGTATGAAGCTTTCTTT. It yields the protein CASSQTGYEAFF.